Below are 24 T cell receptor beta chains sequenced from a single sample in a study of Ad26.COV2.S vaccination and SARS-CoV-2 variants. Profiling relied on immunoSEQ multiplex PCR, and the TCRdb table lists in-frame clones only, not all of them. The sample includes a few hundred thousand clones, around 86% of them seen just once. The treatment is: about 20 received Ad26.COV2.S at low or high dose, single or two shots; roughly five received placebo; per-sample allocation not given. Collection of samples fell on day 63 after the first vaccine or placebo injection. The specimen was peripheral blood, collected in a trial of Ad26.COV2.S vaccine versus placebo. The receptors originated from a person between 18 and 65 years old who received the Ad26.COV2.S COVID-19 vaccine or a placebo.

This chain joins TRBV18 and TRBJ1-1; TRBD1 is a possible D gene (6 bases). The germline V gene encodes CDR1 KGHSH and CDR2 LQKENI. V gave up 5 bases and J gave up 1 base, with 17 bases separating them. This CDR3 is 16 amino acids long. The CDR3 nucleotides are TGTGCCAGCTCAATAACACAGGGAGTGGGGAACACTGAAGCTTTCTTT. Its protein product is CASSITQGVGNTEAFF.

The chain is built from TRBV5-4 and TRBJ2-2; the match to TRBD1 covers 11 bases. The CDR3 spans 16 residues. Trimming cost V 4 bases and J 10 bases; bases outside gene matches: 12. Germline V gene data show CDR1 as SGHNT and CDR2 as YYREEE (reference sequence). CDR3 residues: CASSKSGQGVWEELFF. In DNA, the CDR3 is TGTGCCAGCAGCAAATCGGGACAGGGGGTTTGGGAGGAGCTGTTTTTT.

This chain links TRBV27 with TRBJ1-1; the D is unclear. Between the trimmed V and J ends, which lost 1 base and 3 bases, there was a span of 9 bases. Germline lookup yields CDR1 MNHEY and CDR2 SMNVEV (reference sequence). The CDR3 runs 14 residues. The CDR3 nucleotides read TGTGCCAGCAGTTTATTGGCAAGCGACACTGAAGCTTTCTTT. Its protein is CASSLLASDTEAFF.

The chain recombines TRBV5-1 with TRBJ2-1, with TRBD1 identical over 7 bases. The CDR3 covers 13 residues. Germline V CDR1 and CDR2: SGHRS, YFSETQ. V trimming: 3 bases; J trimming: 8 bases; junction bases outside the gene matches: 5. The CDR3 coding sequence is TGCGCCAGCAGCTCCAACAGGGGAGATGAGCAGTTCTTC. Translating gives CASSSNRGDEQFF.

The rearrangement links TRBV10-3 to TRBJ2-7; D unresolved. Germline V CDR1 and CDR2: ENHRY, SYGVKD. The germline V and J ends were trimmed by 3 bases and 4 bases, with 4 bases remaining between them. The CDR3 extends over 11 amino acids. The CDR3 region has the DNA TGTGCCATCAGTGACGTTTACGAGCAGTACTTC. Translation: CAISDVYEQYF.

The CDR3 DNA follows: TGTGCCACCAGCAGAGAAGGGGACCAGGCAAATGAAAAACTGTTTTTT. Protein product: CATSREGDQANEKLFF. This chain uses TRBV15 with TRBJ1-4, with D possibly matching TRBD1 (5 bases). Germline CDR1 reads LNHNV; CDR2 reads YYDKDF (reference sequence). The CDR3 sequence is 16 residues long. V was shortened by 0 bases and J by 5 bases, with 13 bases between the two germline ends.

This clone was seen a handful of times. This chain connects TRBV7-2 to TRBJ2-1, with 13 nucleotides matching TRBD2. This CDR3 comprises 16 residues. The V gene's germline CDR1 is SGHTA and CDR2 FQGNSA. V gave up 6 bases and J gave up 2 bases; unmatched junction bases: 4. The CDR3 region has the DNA TGTGCCAGCAGGCGGACTAGCGGGGGACCCTACAATGAGCAGTTCTTC. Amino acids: CASRRTSGGPYNEQFF.

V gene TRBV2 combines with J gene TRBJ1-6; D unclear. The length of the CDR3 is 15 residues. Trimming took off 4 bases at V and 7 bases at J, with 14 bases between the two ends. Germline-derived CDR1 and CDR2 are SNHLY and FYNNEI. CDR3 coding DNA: TGTGCCAGCAGTGTGGCACCCGACGGGAATTCACCCCTCCACTTT. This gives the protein CASSVAPDGNSPLHF.

The CDR3 region has the DNA TGTGCCAGTAGTAGAGGCAGAAACTATGGCTACACCTTC. Protein product: CASSRGRNYGYTF. J is TRBJ1-2 and V is TRBV19, with D unresolved. CDR3 length equals 13 residues. Trimming cost V 4 bases and J 2 bases, with 8 bases left between them. Germline V gives CDR1 LNHDA, CDR2 SQIVND (reference sequence).

The CDR3 DNA reads TGTGCCAGCAGTGGTTCAAGCGGGGGACTAGGGAATGAGCAGTTCTTC. Protein: CASSGSSGGLGNEQFF. V and J are TRBV6-1 and TRBJ2-1; 8 bases are a match to TRBD2. The CDR3 runs 16 residues. Trimming cost V 4 bases and J 7 bases; bases outside gene matches: 12. Germline V lookup: CDR1 MNHNS, CDR2 SASEGT.

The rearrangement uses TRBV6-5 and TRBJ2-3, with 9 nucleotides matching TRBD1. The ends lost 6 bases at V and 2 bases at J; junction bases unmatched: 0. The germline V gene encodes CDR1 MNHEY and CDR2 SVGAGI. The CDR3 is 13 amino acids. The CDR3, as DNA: TGTGCCAGCAGACAGGGGGCCACAGATACGCAGTATTTT. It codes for CASRQGATDTQYF.

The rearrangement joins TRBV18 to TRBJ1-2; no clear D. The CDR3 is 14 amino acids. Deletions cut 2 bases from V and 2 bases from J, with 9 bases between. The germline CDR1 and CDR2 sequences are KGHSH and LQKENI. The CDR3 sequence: CASSPSRQNYGYTF. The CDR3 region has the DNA TGTGCCAGCTCACCATCGAGGCAGAACTATGGCTACACCTTC.

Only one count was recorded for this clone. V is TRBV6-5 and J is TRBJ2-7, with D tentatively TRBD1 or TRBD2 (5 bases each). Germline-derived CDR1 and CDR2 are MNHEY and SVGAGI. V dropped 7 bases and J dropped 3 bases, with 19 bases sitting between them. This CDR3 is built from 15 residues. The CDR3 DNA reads TGTGCCAGCAAATTAGTCGGGACCGAGCTCTACGAGCAGTACTTC. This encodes CASKLVGTELYEQYF.

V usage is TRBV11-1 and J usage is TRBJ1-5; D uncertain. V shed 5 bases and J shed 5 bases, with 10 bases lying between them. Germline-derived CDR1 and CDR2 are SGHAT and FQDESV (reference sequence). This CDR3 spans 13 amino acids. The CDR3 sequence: CASSPGSDQPQHF. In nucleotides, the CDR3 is TGTGCCAGCAGCCCGGGCTCCGATCAGCCCCAGCATTTT.

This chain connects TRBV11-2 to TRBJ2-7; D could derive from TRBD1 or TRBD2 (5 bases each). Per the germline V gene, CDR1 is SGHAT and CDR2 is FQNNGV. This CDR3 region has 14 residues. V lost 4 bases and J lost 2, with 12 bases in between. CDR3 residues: CASSWDGSPYEQYF. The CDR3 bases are TGTGCCAGCAGCTGGGACGGATCTCCCTACGAGCAGTACTTC.

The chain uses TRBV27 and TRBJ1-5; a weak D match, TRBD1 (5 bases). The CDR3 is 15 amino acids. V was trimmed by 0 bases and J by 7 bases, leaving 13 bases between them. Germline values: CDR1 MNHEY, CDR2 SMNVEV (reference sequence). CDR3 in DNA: TGTGCCAGCAGTTTATCGTTCAGGGTGGAGCAGCCCCAGCATTTT. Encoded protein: CASSLSFRVEQPQHF.

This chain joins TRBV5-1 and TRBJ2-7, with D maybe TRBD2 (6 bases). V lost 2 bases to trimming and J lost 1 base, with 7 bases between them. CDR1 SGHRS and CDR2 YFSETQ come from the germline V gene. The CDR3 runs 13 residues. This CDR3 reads CASSFRESYEQYF. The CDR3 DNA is TGCGCCAGCAGCTTTCGGGAGTCCTACGAGCAGTACTTC.

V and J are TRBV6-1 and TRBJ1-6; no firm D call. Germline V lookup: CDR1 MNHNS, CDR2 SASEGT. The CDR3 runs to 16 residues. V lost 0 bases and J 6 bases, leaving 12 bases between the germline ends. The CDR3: CASSEALKARNSPLHF. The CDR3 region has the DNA TGTGCCAGCAGTGAAGCGCTGAAGGCCCGTAATTCACCCCTCCACTTT.

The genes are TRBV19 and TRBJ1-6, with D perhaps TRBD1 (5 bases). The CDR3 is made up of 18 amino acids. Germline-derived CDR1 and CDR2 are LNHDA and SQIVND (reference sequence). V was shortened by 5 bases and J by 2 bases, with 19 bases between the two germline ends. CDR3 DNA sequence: TGTGCCAGTAGTCCCCAGTTGGGACCAAACGCCTATAATTCACCCCTCCACTTT. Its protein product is CASSPQLGPNAYNSPLHF.

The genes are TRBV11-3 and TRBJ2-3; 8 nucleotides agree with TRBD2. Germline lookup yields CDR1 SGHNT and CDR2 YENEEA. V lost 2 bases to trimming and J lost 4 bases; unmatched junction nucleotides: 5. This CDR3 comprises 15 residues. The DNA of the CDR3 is TGTGCCAGCAGCTTAACCGGGGGGGCCTCAGATACGCAGTATTTT. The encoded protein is CASSLTGGASDTQYF.

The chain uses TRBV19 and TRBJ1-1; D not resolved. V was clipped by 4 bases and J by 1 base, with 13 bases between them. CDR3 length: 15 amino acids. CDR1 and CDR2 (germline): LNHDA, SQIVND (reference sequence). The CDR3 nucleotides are TGTGCCAGTAGTAGCCGTGGCGGTAGGAACACTGAAGCTTTCTTT. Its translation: CASSSRGGRNTEAFF.

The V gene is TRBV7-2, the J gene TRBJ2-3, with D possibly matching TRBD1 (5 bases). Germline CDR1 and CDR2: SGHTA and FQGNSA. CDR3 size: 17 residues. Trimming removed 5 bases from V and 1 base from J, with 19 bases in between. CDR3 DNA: TGTGCCAGCAGCCTACCAATGGGGCGTCTGGGCACAGATACGCAGTATTTT. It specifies CASSLPMGRLGTDTQYF.

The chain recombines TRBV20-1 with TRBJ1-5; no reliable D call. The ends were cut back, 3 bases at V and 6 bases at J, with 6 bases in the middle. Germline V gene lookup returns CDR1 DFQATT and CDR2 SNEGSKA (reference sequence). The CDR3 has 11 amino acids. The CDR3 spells CSASTGQPQHF. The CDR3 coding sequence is TGCAGTGCTAGTACCGGTCAGCCCCAGCATTTT.

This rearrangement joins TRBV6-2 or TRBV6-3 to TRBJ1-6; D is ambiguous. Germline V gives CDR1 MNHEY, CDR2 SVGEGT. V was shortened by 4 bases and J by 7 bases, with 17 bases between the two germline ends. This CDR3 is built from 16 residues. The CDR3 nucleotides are TGTGCCAGCAGTTCCCCCGCCCGGGCGGGGAATTCACCCCTCCACTTT. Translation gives CASSSPARAGNSPLHF.